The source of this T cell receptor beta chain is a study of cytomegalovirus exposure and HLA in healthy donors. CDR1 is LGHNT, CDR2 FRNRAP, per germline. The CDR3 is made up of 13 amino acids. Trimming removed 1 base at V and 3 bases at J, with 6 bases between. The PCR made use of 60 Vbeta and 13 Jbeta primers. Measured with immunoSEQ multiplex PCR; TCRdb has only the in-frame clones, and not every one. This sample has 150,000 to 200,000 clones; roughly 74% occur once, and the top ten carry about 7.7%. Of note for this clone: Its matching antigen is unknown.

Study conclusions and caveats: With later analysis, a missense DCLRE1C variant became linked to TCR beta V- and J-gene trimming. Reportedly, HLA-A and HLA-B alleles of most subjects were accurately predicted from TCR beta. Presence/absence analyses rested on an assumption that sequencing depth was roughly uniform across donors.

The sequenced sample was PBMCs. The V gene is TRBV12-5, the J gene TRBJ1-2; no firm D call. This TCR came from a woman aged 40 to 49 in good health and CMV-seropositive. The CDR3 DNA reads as TGTGCTAGTGGTTTGGAACTCTACTATGGCTACACCTTC. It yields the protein CASGLELYYGYTF.